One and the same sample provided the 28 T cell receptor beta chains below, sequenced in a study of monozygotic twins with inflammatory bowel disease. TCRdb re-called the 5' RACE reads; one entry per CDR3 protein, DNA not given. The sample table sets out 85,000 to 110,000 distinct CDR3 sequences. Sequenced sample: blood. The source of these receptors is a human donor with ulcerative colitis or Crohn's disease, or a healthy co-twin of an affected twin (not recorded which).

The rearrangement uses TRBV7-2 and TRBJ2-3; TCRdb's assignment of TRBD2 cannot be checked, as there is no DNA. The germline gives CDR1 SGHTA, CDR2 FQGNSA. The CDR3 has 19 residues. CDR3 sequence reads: CASSLARLLAGGPTDTQYF. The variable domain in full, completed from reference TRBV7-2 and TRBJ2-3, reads GAGVSQSPSNKVTEKGKDVELRCDPISGHTALYWYRQSLGQGLEFLIYFQGNSAPDKSGLPSDRFSAERTGGSVSTLTIQRTQQEDSAVYLCASSLARLLAGGPTDTQYFGPGTRLTVL.

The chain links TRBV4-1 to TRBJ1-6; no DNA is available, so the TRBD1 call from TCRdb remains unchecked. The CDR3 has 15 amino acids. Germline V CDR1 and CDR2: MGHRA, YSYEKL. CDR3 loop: CASSQPLDLGSPLHF.

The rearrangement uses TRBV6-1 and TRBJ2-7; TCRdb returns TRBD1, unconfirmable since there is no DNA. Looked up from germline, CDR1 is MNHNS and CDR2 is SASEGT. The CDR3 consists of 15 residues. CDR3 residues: CASRWRQPSSYEQYF.

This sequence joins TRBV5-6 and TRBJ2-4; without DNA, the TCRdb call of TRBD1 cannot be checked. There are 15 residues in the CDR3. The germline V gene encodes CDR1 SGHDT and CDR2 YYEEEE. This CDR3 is CASSLGLGAGVIQYF.

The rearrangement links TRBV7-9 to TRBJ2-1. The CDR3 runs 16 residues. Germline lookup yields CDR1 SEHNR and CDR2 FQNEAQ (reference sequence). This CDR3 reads CASSLRGRSPYNEQFF.

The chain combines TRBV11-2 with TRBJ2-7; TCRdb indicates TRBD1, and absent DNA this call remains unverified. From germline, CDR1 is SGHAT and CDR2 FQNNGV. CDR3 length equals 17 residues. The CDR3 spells CASSLMFEGQGWYEQYF.

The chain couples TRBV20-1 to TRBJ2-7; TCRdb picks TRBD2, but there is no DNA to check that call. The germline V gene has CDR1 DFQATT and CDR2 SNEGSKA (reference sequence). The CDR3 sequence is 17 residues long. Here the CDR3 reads CSAPGLAGVRKTYEQYF.

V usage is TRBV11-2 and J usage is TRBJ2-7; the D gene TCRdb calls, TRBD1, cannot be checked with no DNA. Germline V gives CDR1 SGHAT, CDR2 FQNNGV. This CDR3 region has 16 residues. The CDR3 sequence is CASSQGQPARSYEQYF.

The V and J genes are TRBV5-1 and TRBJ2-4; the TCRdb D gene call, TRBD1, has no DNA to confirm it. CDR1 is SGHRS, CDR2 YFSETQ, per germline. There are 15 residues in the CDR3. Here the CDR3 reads CASSPRGAAKNIQYF.

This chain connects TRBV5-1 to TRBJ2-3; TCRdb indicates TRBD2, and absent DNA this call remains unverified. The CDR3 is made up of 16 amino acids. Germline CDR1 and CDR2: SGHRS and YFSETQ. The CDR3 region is CASSLDLAGTTDTQYF.

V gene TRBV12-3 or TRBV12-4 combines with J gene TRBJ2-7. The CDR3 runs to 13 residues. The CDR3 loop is CASSLLDAYEQYF.

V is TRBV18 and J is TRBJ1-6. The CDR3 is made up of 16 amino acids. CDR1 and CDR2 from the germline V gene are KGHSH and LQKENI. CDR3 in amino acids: CASSPPRTTVGSPLHF.

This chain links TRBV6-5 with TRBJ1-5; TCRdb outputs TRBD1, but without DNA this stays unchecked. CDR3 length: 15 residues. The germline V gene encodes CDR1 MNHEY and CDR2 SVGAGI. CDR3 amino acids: CASSYSWGLGQPQHF.

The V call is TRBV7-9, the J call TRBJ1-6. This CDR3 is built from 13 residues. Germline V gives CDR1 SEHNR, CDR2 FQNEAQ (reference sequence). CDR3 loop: CASSLAGSTPLHF.

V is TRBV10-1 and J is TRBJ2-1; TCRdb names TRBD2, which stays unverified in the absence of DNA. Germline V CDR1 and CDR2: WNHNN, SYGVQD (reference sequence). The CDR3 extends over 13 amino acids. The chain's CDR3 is CASSVGGGPEQFF.

The CDR3 loop is CASSQDGQRNQPQHF. The chain carries TRBV4-3 and TRBJ1-5; the TCRdb call, TRBD1, lacks DNA for checking. In germline, CDR1 is LGHNA, CDR2 YSLEER. The CDR3 covers 15 residues.

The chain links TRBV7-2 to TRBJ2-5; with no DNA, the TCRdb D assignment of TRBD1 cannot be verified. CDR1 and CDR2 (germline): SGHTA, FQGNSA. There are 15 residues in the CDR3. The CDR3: CASIPVGRQQETQYF.

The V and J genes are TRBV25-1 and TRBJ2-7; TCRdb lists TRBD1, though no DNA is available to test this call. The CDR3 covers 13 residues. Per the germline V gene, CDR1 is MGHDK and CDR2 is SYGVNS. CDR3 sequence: CASSEYKQGPLYF.

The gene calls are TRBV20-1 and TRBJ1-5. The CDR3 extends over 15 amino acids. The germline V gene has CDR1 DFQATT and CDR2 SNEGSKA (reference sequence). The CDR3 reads CSARTGIYSNQPQHF.

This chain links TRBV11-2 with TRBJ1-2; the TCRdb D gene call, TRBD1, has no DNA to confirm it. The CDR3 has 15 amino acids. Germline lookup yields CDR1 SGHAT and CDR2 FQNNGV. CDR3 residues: CASSPLSGVRGGYTF.

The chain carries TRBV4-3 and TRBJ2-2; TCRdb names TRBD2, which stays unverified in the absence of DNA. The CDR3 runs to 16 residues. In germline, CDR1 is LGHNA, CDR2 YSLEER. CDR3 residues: CASSQDRGRLAGELFF.

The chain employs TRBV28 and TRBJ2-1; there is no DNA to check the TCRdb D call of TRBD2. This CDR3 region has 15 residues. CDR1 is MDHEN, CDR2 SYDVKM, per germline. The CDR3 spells CASSLVGGGENEQFF. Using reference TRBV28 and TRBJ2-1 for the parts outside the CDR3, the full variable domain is DVKVTQSSRYLVKRTGEKVFLECVQDMDHENMFWYRQDPGLGLRLIYFSYDVKMKEKGDIPEGYSVSREKKERFSLILESASTNQTSMYLCASSLVGGGENEQFFGPGTRLTVL.

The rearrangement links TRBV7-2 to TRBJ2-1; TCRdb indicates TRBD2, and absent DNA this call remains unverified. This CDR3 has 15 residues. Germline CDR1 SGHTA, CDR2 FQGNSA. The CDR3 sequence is CASSLEGLAGYEQFF.

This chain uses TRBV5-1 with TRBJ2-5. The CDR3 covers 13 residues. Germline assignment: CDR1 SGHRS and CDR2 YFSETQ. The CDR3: CASSLLVGETQYF.

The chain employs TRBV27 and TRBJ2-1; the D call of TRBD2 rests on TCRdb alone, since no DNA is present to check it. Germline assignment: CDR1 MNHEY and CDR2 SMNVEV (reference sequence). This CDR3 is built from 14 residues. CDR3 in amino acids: CASASGPIFHEQFF.

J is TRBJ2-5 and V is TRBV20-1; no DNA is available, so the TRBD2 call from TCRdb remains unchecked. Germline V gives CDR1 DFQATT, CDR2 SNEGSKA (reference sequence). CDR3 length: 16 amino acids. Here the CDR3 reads CSARAASGSGQETQYF.

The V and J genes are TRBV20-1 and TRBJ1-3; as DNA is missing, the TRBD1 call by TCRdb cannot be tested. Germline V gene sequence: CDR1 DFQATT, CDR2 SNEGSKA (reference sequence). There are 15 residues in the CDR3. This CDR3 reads CSAAPQGVFGNTIYF.

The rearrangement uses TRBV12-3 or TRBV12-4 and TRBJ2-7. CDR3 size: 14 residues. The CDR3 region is CASSSDSSSYEQYF.